These T cell receptor beta chains were read from a single sample in a study of T cells in Graves' hyperthyroidism and ophthalmopathy. One entry per CDR3 protein, called by TCRdb with MiXCR from the multiplex PCR reads. This table has 450,000 to 500,000 distinct CDR3 sequences, approximately 23% appearing once. Material for sequencing was blood. Receptors were obtained from a woman in her 70s with Graves' ophthalmopathy. The CDR3 runs from the conserved cysteine through the conserved F or W. D genes are given only for firm matches. For some rows the clone size is stated as once, few or many, or as a class when expanded; others skip it.

D gene: -
V gene: TRBV7-2
clone size: many
J gene: TRBJ2-7
CDR3 DNA: TGTGCCAGCAGCTTAGGGCCGCAGGGAAGCTCCTACGAGCAGTACTTC
CDR3 protein: CASSLGPQGSSYEQYF

D gene: -
V gene: TRBV11-2
clone size: many
J gene: TRBJ2-3
CDR3 DNA: TGTGCCAGCAGCTTAGGAAGGCGGGGTGTCACAGATACGCAGTATTTT
CDR3 protein: CASSLGRRGVTDTQYF

D gene: -
V gene: TRBV20-1
clone size: -
J gene: TRBJ2-7
CDR3 DNA: TGCAGTGCTTTCTCTCTCGATAGTCAGCAGTACTTC
CDR3 protein: CSAFSLDSQQYF

D gene: -
V gene: TRBV2
clone size: once
J gene: TRBJ2-7
CDR3 DNA: TGCGCCAGCAGCCAAGGGACTTTGCACTACGAGCAGTACTTC
CDR3 protein: CASSQGTLHYEQYF

D gene: TRBD2
V gene: TRBV5-4
clone size: -
J gene: TRBJ2-5
CDR3 DNA: TGTGCCTCCCGCGACACGGGGAGGGAAGAGACCCAGTACTTC
CDR3 protein: CASRDTGREETQYF

D gene: -
V gene: TRBV2
clone size: many
J gene: TRBJ1-5
CDR3 DNA: TGTGCCAGCAGTGAAACCGGCCTTGGGCCCCAGCATTTT
CDR3 protein: CASSETGLGPQHF

D gene: -
V gene: TRBV3-1
clone size: few
J gene: TRBJ1-3
CDR3 DNA: TGTGCCAGCAGCCAAGCCTCCGCTGGAAACACCATATATTTT
CDR3 protein: CASSQASAGNTIYF

D gene: TRBD2
V gene: TRBV30
clone size: -
J gene: TRBJ2-7
CDR3 DNA: TGTGCTGTAGCGGGAGGTACCTACGAGCAGTACTTC
CDR3 protein: CAVAGGTYEQYF

D gene: TRBD2
V gene: TRBV7-9
clone size: -
J gene: TRBJ2-1
CDR3 DNA: TGTGCCAGCAGCTTGGTTAGCGGGTCCCACAATGAGCAGTTCTTC
CDR3 protein: CASSLVSGSHNEQFF

D gene: TRBD1
V gene: TRBV20-1
clone size: -
J gene: TRBJ1-6
CDR3 DNA: TGCAGTGCTAGAAAACGGACAGGTTCTTATAATTCACCCCTCCACTTT
CDR3 protein: CSARKRTGSYNSPLHF

D gene: -
V gene: TRBV29-1
clone size: -
J gene: TRBJ1-1
CDR3 DNA: TGCAGCGTGGGCAGGGATGAAGCTTTCTTT
CDR3 protein: CSVGRDEAFF

D gene: TRBD1
V gene: TRBV6-2/TRBV6-3
clone size: few
J gene: TRBJ2-7
CDR3 DNA: TGTGCCAGCAGAGAGGACAGGGGTTCCTACGAGCAGTACTTC
CDR3 protein: CASREDRGSYEQYF

D gene: -
V gene: TRBV7-9
clone size: many
J gene: TRBJ2-5
CDR3 DNA: TGTGCCAGCAGCAGCTTGGGGGAGACCCAGTACTTC
CDR3 protein: CASSSLGETQYF

D gene: TRBD1
V gene: TRBV20-1
clone size: -
J gene: TRBJ1-2
CDR3 DNA: TGCAGTGTCCCCCTCCGGGACAGGGGGTCCTACACCTTC
CDR3 protein: CSVPLRDRGSYTF

D gene: -
V gene: TRBV4-1
clone size: few
J gene: TRBJ2-7
CDR3 DNA: TGCGCCAGCAGCCTCAAGGCTAGCGATTACGAGCAGTACTTC
CDR3 protein: CASSLKASDYEQYF

D gene: -
V gene: TRBV29-1
clone size: -
J gene: TRBJ2-7
CDR3 DNA: TGCAGCTCGGGATTCACTGGCGGCTCCTACGAGCAGTACTTC
CDR3 protein: CSSGFTGGSYEQYF

D gene: -
V gene: TRBV6-1
clone size: -
J gene: TRBJ2-3
CDR3 DNA: TGTGCCAGCAGTCCCTCCCGGCTAGCTCTCACAGATACGCAGTATTTT
CDR3 protein: CASSPSRLALTDTQYF

D gene: -
V gene: TRBV19
clone size: -
J gene: TRBJ1-1
CDR3 DNA: TGTGCCAGTACCCTACTACAGGGAGAAACTGAAGCTTTCTTT
CDR3 protein: CASTLLQGETEAFF

D gene: TRBD1
V gene: TRBV18
clone size: few
J gene: TRBJ2-7
CDR3 DNA: TGTGCCAGCTCACCCCAGGGGGCGAGGGAGCAGTACTTC
CDR3 protein: CASSPQGAREQYF

D gene: -
V gene: TRBV12-3/TRBV12-4
clone size: many
J gene: TRBJ1-4
CDR3 DNA: TGTGCCAGCAGGCAGCATGCAACTAATGAAAAACTGTTTTTT
CDR3 protein: CASRQHATNEKLFF

D gene: -
V gene: TRBV7-3
clone size: -
J gene: TRBJ1-6
CDR3 DNA: TGTGCCAGCAGCGAACGACAGGCGGGCTCAAATTCACCCCTCCACTTT
CDR3 protein: CASSERQAGSNSPLHF

D gene: TRBD1
V gene: TRBV12-3/TRBV12-4
clone size: -
J gene: TRBJ1-4
CDR3 DNA: TGTGCCAGCAGCCACAGACAGGGTGCAACTAATGAAAAACTGTTTTTT
CDR3 protein: CASSHRQGATNEKLFF